The clone carrying this TCR beta chain has more than one count but fewer than ten. What it binds is unknown. TCRdb independently ran MiXCR on the 5' RACE reads; one entry per CDR3 protein. The table lists 500,000 or so distinct CDR3 sequences, around 15% of them singletons. V shed 6 bases and J 4 bases; nucleotides not matched to a gene: 9. The CDR3 is made up of 15 amino acids. Germline lookup yields CDR1 KGHDR and CDR2 SFDVKD. The sample originates from a study of identical twins. Points from the study as a whole: In drawing conclusions, the study used cross-sectional statistical analysis and did not follow the same donors. Twins' surplus sharing was weaker for beta out-of-frame sequences. Compared with models, monozygotic twins showed more out-of-frame TCR alpha sharing.

This sample also appeared in a second study, on yellow fever vaccine responses in identical twins. This second study says: Twins reportedly showed a vaccine T cell response that seemed partly convergent and partly personalized.

The genes are TRBV24-1 and TRBJ2-5, with 8 bases matching TRBD2. The specimen sequenced was CD4+ T cells sorted from blood. This clonotype was obtained from a woman between 18 and 29 years old in good health. In DNA, the CDR3 is TGTGCCACCAGTAACCCGGGAGGGCCGGGAGAGACCCAGTACTTC. Protein product: CATSNPGGPGETQYF.